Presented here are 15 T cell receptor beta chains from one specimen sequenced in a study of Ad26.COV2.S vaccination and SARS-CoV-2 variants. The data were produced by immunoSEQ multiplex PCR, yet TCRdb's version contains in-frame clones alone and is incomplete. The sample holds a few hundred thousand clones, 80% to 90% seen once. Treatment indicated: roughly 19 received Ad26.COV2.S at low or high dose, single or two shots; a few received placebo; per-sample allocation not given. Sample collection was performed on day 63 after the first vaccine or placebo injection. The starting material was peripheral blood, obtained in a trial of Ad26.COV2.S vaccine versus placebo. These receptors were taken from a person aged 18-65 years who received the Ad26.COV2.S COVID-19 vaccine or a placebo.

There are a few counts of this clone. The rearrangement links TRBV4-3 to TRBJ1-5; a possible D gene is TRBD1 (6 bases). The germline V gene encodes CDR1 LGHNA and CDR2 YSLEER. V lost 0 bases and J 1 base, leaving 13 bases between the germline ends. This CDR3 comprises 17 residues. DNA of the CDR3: TGCGCCAGCAGCCAAGACGCCAGGGGTGGAAGCAATCAGCCCCAGCATTTT. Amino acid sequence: CASSQDARGGSNQPQHF.

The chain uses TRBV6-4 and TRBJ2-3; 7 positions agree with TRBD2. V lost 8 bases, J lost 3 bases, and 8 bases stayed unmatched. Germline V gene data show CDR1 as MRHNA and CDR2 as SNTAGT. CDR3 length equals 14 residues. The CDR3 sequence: CASSVQRGTDTQYF. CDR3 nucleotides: TGTGCCAGCTCGGTCCAGCGGGGTACAGATACGCAGTATTTT.

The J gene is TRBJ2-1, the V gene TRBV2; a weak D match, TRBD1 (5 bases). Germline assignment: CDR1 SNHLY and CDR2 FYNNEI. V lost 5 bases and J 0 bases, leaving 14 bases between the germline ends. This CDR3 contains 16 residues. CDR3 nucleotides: TGTGCCAGCAGTAAGGGGTTACACACCTCCTACAATGAGCAGTTCTTC. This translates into CASSKGLHTSYNEQFF.

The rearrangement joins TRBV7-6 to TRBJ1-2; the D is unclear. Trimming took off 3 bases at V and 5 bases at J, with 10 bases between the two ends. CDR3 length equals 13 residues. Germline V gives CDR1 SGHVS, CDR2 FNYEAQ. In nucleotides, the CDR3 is TGTGCCAGCAGCTTCGAACAGTCTTATGGCTACACCTTC. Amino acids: CASSFEQSYGYTF.

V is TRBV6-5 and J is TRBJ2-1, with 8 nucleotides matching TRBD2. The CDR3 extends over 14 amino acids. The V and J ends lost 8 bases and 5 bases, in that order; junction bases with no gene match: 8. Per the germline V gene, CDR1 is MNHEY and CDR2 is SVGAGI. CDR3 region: CASPRGGPNNEQFF. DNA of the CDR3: TGTGCCAGCCCTCGGGGGGGCCCGAACAATGAGCAGTTCTTC.

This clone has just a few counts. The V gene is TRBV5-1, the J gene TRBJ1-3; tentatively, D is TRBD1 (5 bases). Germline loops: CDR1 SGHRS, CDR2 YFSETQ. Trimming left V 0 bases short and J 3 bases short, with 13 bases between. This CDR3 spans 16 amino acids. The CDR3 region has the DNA TGCGCCAGCAGCTTGGGATCGAGGGGTTATGGAAACACCATATATTTT. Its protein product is CASSLGSRGYGNTIYF.

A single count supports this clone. The CDR3 bases are TGTGCCTGGAGAGCGGACGGTTTCTCTGGAAACACCATATATTTT. Residues: CAWRADGFSGNTIYF. The chain carries TRBV30 and TRBJ1-3; D ambiguous. Germline V CDR1 and CDR2: GTSNPN, SVGIG (reference sequence). The germline V and J ends were trimmed by 3 bases and 0 bases, with 12 bases remaining between them. This CDR3 has 15 residues. The whole variable domain, remainder taken from reference TRBV30 and TRBJ1-3, is SQTIHQWPATLVQPVGSPLSLECTVEGTSNPNLYWYRQAAGRGLQLLFYSVGIGQISSEVPQNLSASRPQDRQFILSSKKLLLSDSGFYLCAWRADGFSGNTIYFGEGSWLTVV.

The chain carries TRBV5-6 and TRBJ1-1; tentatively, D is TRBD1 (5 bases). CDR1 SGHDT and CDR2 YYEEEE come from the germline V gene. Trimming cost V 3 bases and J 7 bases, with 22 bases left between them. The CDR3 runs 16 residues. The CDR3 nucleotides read TGTGCCAGCAGCTGGGGGTTCGGGACCGTGCTTATTGAAGCTTTCTTT. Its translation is CASSWGFGTVLIEAFF.

CDR3 DNA: TGTGCCATCAGGGGGACTAGCGGATCCTACAATGAGCAGTTCTTC. As protein: CAIRGTSGSYNEQFF. The chain links TRBV10-3 to TRBJ2-1, with TRBD2 matching 11 bases. The CDR3 consists of 15 residues. The V gene end was trimmed by 6 bases and the J gene end by 1 base; junction bases not matched to a gene: 2. Germline V gene data show CDR1 as ENHRY and CDR2 as SYGVKD.

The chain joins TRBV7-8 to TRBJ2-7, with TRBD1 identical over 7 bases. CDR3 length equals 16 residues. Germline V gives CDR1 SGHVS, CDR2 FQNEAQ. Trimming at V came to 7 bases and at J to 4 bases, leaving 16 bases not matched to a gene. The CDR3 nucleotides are TGTGCCAGCACCTTCCAGCCAGGGGGACAGAGGTACGAGCAGTACTTC. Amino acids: CASTFQPGGQRYEQYF.

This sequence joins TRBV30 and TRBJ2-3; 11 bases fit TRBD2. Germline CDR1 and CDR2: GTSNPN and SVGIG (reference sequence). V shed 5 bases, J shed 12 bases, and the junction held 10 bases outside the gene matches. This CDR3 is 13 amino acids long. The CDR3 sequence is CAWATSGEPSQYF. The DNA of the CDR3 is TGTGCCTGGGCGACTAGCGGGGAGCCCTCACAGTATTTT.

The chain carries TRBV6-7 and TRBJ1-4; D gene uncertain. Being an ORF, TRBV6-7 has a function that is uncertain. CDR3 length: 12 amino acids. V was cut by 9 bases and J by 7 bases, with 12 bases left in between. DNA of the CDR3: TGTGCCAGGGTCCGGCGATGTGAAAAACTGTTTTTT. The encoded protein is CARVRRCEKLFF.

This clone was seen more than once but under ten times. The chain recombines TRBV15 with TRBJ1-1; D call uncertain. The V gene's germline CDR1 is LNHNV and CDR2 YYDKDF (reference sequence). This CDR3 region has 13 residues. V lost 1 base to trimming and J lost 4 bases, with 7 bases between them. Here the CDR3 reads CATSRVGFTEAFF. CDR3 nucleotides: TGTGCCACCAGCAGAGTAGGCTTCACTGAAGCTTTCTTT.

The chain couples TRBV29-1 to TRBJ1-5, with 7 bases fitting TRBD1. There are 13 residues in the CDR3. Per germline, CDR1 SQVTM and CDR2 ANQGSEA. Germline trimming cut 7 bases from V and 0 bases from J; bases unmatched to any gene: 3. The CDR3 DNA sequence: TGCAGCGCAGGGACAGCTAGCAATCAGCCCCAGCATTTT. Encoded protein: CSAGTASNQPQHF.

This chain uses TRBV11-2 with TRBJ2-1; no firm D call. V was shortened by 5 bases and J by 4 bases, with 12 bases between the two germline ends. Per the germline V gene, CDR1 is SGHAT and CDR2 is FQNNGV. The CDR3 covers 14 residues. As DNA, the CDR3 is TGTGCCAGCAGCAGTACACGGCGGTACAATGAGCAGTTCTTC. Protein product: CASSSTRRYNEQFF.